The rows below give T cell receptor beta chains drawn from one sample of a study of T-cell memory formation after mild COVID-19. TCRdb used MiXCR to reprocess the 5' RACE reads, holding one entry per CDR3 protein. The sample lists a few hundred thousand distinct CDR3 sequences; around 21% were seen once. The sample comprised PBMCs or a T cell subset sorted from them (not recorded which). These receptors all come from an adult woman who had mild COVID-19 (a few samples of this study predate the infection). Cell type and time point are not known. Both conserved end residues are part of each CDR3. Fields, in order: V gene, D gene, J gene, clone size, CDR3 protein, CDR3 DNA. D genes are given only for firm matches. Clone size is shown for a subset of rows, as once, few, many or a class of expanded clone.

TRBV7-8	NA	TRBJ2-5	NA	CASSSEGFGETQYF	TGTGCCAGCAGCTCCGAGGGATTTGGGGAGACCCAGTACTTC
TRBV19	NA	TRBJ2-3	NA	CASSIPHQDTQYF	TGTGCCAGTAGTATCCCCCACCAAGATACGCAGTATTTT
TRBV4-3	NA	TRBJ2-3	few	CASSQLLRARGGDTQYF	TGCGCCAGCAGCCAGCTGCTCCGGGCGCGTGGTGGAGATACGCAGTATTTT
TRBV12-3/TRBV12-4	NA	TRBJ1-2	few	CASRDANYGYTF	TGTGCCAGCAGGGACGCAAACTATGGCTACACCTTC
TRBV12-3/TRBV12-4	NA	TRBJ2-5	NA	CASSFHRGLSGDF	TGTGCCAGCAGTTTCCACAGGGGTCTTAGCGGGGACTTC
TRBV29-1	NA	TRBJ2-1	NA	CSVEANSYNEQFF	TGCAGCGTTGAAGCCAATTCCTACAATGAGCAGTTCTTC
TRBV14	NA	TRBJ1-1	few	CASSLGGLGTEAFF	TGTGCCAGCAGCCTCGGGGGGTTGGGGACTGAAGCTTTCTTT
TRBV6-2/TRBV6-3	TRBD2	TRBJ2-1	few	CASSSLAGERSYNEQFF	TGTGCCAGCAGTTCTCTAGCGGGAGAGAGGTCCTACAATGAGCAGTTCTTC
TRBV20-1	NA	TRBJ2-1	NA	CSASRGPVGDEQFF	TGCAGTGCTAGTCGGGGTCCCGTTGGCGATGAGCAGTTCTTC
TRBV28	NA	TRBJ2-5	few	CASSKIRGLETQYF	TGTGCCAGCAGCAAGATCAGGGGTCTAGAGACCCAGTACTTC
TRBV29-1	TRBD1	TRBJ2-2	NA	CSVGQGGYTGELFF	TGCAGCGTCGGACAGGGGGGGTACACCGGGGAGCTGTTTTTT